Listed below are T cell receptor beta chains from one sample, sequenced in a study of post-analysis software for immune sequencing data. Each CDR3 protein is one row after TCRdb ran MiXCR on the PCR reads. The data hold approximately 260,000 distinct CDR3 sequences, with less than 40% observed a single time. Input material: blood. Source of these receptors: a girl aged 10-17 years with multiple sclerosis. The CDR3 runs from the conserved cysteine through the conserved F or W. D genes are given only for firm matches. The listing skips clone size in some rows; elsewhere it reads once, few, many or a size class.

CASRPQGTSDVDEQFF | TGTGCCAGCAGGCCGCAGGGGACTAGTGATGTCGATGAGCAGTTCTTC | TRBJ2-1 | TRBV6-1 | . | TRBD2
CSARARLQALHF | TGCAGTGCTAGAGCTAGGCTGCAGGCCCTCCACTTT | TRBJ1-6 | TRBV20-1 | . | .
CSVGTDTQYF | TGCAGCGTAGGCACAGATACGCAGTATTTT | TRBJ2-3 | TRBV29-1 | medium-sized | .
CASSPSGGAFNEQFF | TGTGCCAGCAGCCCTAGCGGGGGGGCTTTTAATGAGCAGTTCTTC | TRBJ2-1 | TRBV7-2 | . | TRBD2
CASSYSPAGDLSYNEQFF | TGTGCCAGCAGTTACTCTCCAGCGGGGGACCTCTCCTACAATGAGCAGTTCTTC | TRBJ2-1 | TRBV6-5 | many | TRBD2
CSVIDFREGRDEQYF | TGCAGCGTTATCGACTTCCGTGAGGGCAGGGATGAGCAGTACTTC | TRBJ2-5 | TRBV29-1 | . | .
CASSVELGAEQFF | TGTGCCAGCAGCGTAGAGTTGGGCGCGGAGCAGTTCTTC | TRBJ2-1 | TRBV9 | . | .
CSAGDRSLEQYF | TGCAGCGCCGGAGACAGAAGCCTCGAGCAGTACTTC | TRBJ2-7 | TRBV29-1 | . | .
CAASDPLAGVGKEQFF | TGTGCCGCCAGTGACCCCCTAGCGGGAGTCGGTAAAGAGCAGTTCTTC | TRBJ2-1 | TRBV24-1 | . | TRBD2
CASRDRGTVTEAFF | TGTGCCAGCAGGGACAGGGGAACCGTGACTGAAGCTTTCTTT | TRBJ1-1 | TRBV6-2/TRBV6-3 | few | TRBD1
CSASGPLYNEQFF | TGCAGTGCTAGCGGACCTCTCTACAATGAGCAGTTCTTC | TRBJ2-1 | TRBV20-1 | . | .
CSARVDVVSYNEQFF | TGCAGTGCTAGAGTGGATGTTGTGTCCTACAATGAGCAGTTCTTC | TRBJ2-1 | TRBV20-1 | few | .
CASSLRTVRAGELFF | TGTGCCAGCAGCTTAAGGACAGTAAGAGCCGGGGAGCTGTTTTTT | TRBJ2-2 | TRBV7-2 | . | .
CASSSWGGETQYF | TGCGCCAGCAGCAGTTGGGGGGGAGAGACCCAGTACTTC | TRBJ2-5 | TRBV5-1 | . | TRBD2
CASSLALSGETQYF | TGTGCCAGCAGTTTAGCGCTGTCCGGGGAGACCCAGTACTTC | TRBJ2-5 | TRBV28 | many | .
CASSRDVSDTQYF | TGTGCCAGCAGCCGGGACGTCTCAGATACGCAGTATTTT | TRBJ2-3 | TRBV2 | many | .
CASSSRVWGDNEQFF | TGCGCCAGCAGTTCAAGGGTCTGGGGCGACAATGAGCAGTTCTTC | TRBJ2-1 | TRBV5-1 | many | .
CASSLDRGQTEAFF | TGCGCCAGCAGCTTGGACAGGGGGCAGACTGAAGCTTTCTTT | TRBJ1-1 | TRBV5-1 | many | TRBD1
CSARRDSGNTEAFF | TGCAGTGCTAGGCGGGACAGTGGGAACACTGAAGCTTTCTTT | TRBJ1-1 | TRBV20-1 | many | TRBD1
CASRPRTGLGPQHF | TGTGCCAGCAGACCTCGGACAGGCCTAGGGCCCCAGCATTTT | TRBJ1-5 | TRBV12-3/TRBV12-4 | many | TRBD1
CASGAVNQPQHF | TGTGCCAGCGGGGCCGTAAATCAGCCCCAGCATTTT | TRBJ1-5 | TRBV2 | . | .
CASSETSGVYNEQFF | TGTGCCAGCAGTGAAACTAGCGGGGTTTACAATGAGCAGTTCTTC | TRBJ2-1 | TRBV2 | . | TRBD2
CSGRQGREEKLFF | TGCAGTGGGAGACAGGGTAGGGAGGAAAAACTGTTTTTT | TRBJ1-4 | TRBV20-1 | . | TRBD1